This paragraph reports one T cell receptor (beta chain). Antigen: not known. The data were taken from a study of T cell responses to AZD1222 COVID-19 vaccine. Findings and limits, study-wide: Scientists sampled the repertoires only once the peak T cell response had passed. Two AZD1222 doses significantly raised spike-specific TCR breadth and depth over controls. Across spike, vaccine-associated CD4 TCRs were found, dominant at 160-218 and 743-854.

Here immunoSEQ multiplex PCR was the method, and the copy in TCRdb shows in-frame clones only, minus some. The sample carries roughly 86,000 clones, around 85% recorded once. Germline CDR1 reads SEHNR; CDR2 reads FQNEAQ (reference sequence). Trimming took 5 bases from V and 4 from J, leaving 14 bases between them. This CDR3 has 14 amino acids. The TCR sequence derives from an adult who received the AZD1222 COVID-19 vaccine. Sequenced material: peripheral blood, taken 28 days after the second AZD1222 dose. The rearrangement uses TRBV7-9 and TRBJ2-5; D is ambiguous. The CDR3 coding sequence is TGTGCCAGCAGCAATCCCGTGGGTCGAGAGACCCAGTACTTC. Translated, it gives CASSNPVGRETQYF.